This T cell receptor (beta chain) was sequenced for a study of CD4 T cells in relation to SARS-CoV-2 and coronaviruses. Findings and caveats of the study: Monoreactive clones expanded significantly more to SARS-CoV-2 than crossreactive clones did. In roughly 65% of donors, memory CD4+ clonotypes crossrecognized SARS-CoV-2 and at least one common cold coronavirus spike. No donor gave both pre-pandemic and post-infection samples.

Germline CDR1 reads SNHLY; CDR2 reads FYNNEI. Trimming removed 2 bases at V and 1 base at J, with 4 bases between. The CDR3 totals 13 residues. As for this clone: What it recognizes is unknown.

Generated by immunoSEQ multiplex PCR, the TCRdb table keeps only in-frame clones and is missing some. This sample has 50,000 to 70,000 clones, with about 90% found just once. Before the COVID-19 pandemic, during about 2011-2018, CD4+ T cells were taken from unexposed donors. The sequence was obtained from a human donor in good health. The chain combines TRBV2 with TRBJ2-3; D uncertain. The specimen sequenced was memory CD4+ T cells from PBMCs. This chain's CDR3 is CASSEQGTDTQYF. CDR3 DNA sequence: TGTGCCAGCAGTGAACAGGGCACAGATACGCAGTATTTT.